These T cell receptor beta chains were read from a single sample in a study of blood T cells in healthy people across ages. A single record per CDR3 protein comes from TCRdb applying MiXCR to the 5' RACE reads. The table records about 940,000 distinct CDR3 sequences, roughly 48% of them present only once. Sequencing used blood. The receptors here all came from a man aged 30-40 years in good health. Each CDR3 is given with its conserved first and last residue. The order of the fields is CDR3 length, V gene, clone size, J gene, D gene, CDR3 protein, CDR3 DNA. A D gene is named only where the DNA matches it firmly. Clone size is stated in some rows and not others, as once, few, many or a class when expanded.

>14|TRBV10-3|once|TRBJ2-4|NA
CATTSQDGGREQYF
TGTGCCACTACCTCTCAAGATGGGGGAAGGGAGCAGTACTTC
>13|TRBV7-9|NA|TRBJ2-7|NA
CASSSQDTYEQYF
TGTGCCAGCAGCTCACAAGACACGTACGAGCAGTACTTC
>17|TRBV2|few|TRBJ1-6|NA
CASRQQVASSYNSPLHF
TGTGCCAGCAGGCAACAGGTCGCGAGCTCCTATAATTCACCCCTCCACTTT
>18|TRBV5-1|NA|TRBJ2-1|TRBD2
CASSMGTSGGPTYNEQFF
TGCGCCAGCAGCATGGGGACTAGCGGGGGGCCCACCTACAATGAGCAGTTCTTC
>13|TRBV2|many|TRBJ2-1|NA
CARGLPPYNEQFF
TGTGCCAGAGGCCTCCCCCCGTACAATGAGCAGTTCTTC
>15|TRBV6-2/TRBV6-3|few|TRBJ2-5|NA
CASSYAGRGGETQYF
TGTGCCAGCAGTTACGCTGGGAGGGGGGGAGAGACCCAGTACTTC
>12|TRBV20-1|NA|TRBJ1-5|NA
CSARGPNQPQHF
TGCAGTGCTAGAGGGCCGAATCAGCCCCAGCATTTT
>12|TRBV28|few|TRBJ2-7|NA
CASSPYSYEQYF
TGTGCCAGCAGCCCATACTCCTACGAGCAGTACTTC
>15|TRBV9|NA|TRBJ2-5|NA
CASSVGTDSLETQYF
TGTGCCAGCAGCGTAGGGACAGACTCTCTAGAGACCCAGTACTTC
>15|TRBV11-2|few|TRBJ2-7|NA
CASSLESGSWDEQYF
TGTGCCAGCAGCTTAGAATCGGGTAGTTGGGACGAGCAGTACTTC
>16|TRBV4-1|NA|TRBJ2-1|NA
CASSQAVGAQGNEQFF
TGCGCCAGCAGCCAAGCCGTCGGGGCGCAGGGCAATGAGCAGTTCTTC
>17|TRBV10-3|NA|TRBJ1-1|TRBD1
CAAYPGGLRGGGTEAFF
TGTGCCGCCTACCCAGGGGGGTTGAGGGGGGGAGGCACTGAAGCTTTCTTT
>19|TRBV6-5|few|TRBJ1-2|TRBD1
CASSFLRAGQGLIGYGYTF
TGTGCCAGCAGTTTTTTACGCGCCGGACAGGGCCTTATTGGCTATGGCTACACCTTC
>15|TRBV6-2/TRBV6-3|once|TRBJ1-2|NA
CASSRSGGSPYGYTF
TGTGCCAGCAGCCGATCGGGGGGCTCCCCCTATGGCTACACCTTC
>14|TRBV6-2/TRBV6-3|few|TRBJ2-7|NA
CASSRDGLSHEQYF
TGTGCCAGCAGCAGGGACGGACTAAGCCACGAGCAGTACTTC
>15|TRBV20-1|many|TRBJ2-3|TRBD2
CSAGGGTSGKDTQYF
TGCAGTGCTGGGGGGGGGACTAGTGGTAAAGATACGCAGTATTTT
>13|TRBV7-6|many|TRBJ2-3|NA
CASSPGPGDTQYF
TGTGCCAGCAGCCCCGGGCCCGGAGATACGCAGTATTTT
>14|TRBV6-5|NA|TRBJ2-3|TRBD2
CASSYGTSPDTQYF
TGTGCCAGCAGTTACGGGACTAGCCCCGATACGCAGTATTTT
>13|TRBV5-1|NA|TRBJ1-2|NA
CASSPDSLYGYAF
TGCGCCAGCAGCCCGGACAGTCTCTATGGCTACGCCTTC
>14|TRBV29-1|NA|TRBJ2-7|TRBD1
CSVERDRPSYEQYF
TGCAGCGTTGAAAGGGACAGGCCCTCCTACGAGCAGTACTTC
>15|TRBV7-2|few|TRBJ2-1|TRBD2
CASSLERGAHNEQFF
TGTGCCAGCAGCTTGGAGCGGGGGGCCCACAATGAGCAGTTCTTC
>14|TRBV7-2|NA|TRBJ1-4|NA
CASSGQAGNEKLFF
TGTGCCAGCAGCGGGCAGGCTGGGAATGAAAAACTGTTTTTT
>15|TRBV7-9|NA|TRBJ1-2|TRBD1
CASSPSTGGGVGYTF
TGTGCCAGCAGCCCGTCGACAGGGGGAGGAGTCGGCTACACCTTC
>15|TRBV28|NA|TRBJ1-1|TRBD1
CASSSFHRGITEAFF
TGTGCCAGCAGTTCATTCCACAGGGGAATCACTGAAGCTTTCTTT
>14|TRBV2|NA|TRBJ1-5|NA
CASSEEGGNQPQHF
TGTGCCAGCAGTGAAGAGGGTGGCAATCAGCCCCAGCATTTT
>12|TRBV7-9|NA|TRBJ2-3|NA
CASSLGRYTQYF
TGTGCCAGCAGCTTAGGGAGGTATACGCAGTATTTT
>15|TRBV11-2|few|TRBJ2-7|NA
CASITLERANYEQYF
TGTGCCAGCATCACACTTGAGCGGGCTAACTACGAGCAGTACTTC
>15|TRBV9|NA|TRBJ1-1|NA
CASSGSQGRWTEAFF
TGTGCCAGCAGCGGGAGCCAGGGGAGGTGGACTGAAGCTTTCTTT
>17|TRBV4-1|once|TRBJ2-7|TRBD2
CASSHLPAGGGAYEQYF
TGCGCCAGCAGCCACCTCCCGGCGGGCGGGGGGGCCTACGAGCAGTACTTC
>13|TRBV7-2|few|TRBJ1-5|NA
CASSRYSNQPQHF
TGTGCCAGCAGCCGTTATAGCAATCAGCCCCAGCATTTT
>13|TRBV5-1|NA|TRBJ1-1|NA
CASSLSVSTAAFF
TGCGCCAGCAGCTTGTCAGTCTCAACTGCAGCTTTCTTT
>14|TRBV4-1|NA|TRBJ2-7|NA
CASSQESGVDEQYF
TGCGCCAGCAGCCAGGAATCGGGTGTGGACGAGCAGTACTTC
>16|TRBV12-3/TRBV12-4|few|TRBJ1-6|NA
CASSQTVSSYNSPLHF
TGTGCCAGCAGCCAGACAGTTAGCTCCTATAATTCACCCCTCCACTTT